Shown below are 5 T cell receptor beta chains from a single sample sequenced in a study of T-cell memory formation after mild COVID-19. TCRdb called the 5' RACE reads again in MiXCR, with one record for every CDR3 protein. In the table there are about 340,000 distinct CDR3 sequences, around 13% of which are singletons. Sequenced input: PBMCs or a T cell subset sorted from them (not recorded which). The receptor source for this set is a man younger than 35 who had mild COVID-19 (a few samples of this study predate the infection). Cell type and time point are not known.

This clonotype was counted only a few times. The chain has TRBV7-6 and TRBJ1-2; D gene uncertain. Germline loops: CDR1 SGHVS, CDR2 FNYEAQ. Trimming stripped 1 base from V and 1 base from J, with 19 bases between. The CDR3 has 18 amino acids. CDR3 region: CASSLGPPSPSINYGYTF. The CDR3 nucleotides read TGTGCCAGCAGCTTAGGCCCGCCCTCACCTTCTATTAACTATGGCTACACCTTC.

For the CDR3, the DNA is TGTGCCAGCAGTTTAGCAGGGACTAGCGGGGGGGCTTTAGCCTACAATGAGCAGTTCTTC. Its translation is CASSLAGTSGGALAYNEQFF. J is TRBJ2-1 and V is TRBV12-3 or TRBV12-4; 16 nucleotides agree with TRBD2. V was clipped by 0 bases and J by 2 bases; unmatched bases: 7. This CDR3 spans 20 amino acids.

The CDR3 loop is CASSPTGRGETQYF. CDR3 nucleotide sequence: TGCGCCAGCAGCCCGACAGGGAGGGGAGAGACCCAGTACTTC. The chain uses TRBV5-1 and TRBJ2-5, with D possibly being TRBD1 or TRBD2 (7 bases each). Trimming pared 4 bases from V and 4 bases from J, leaving 14 bases between. The CDR3 extends over 14 amino acids. Germline CDR1 reads SGHRS; CDR2 reads YFSETQ.

The chain is built from TRBV2 and TRBJ2-7; D call uncertain. The V end was cut by 4 bases, the J end by 0 bases, with 10 bases between. The CDR3 has 14 amino acids. Germline V lookup: CDR1 SNHLY, CDR2 FYNNEI. The CDR3 DNA reads TGTGCCAGCAGTGGTTTACAGAGCTCCTACGAGCAGTACTTC. Protein: CASSGLQSSYEQYF.

This clonotype was counted between two and nine times. This chain links TRBV19 with TRBJ1-5; a possible D gene is TRBD1 (6 bases). In germline, CDR1 is LNHDA, CDR2 SQIVND (reference sequence). The germline V and J ends were trimmed by 7 bases and 6 bases, with 16 bases remaining between them. The CDR3 loop spans 14 amino acids. The CDR3 sequence is CASTGGEVGQPQHF. Here the CDR3 DNA reads TGTGCCAGTACGGGGGGCGAGGTGGGTCAGCCCCAGCATTTT.